This T cell receptor (beta chain) was recorded in a study of response to subunit inactivated influenza vaccine. Overall study results and limits: After each seasonal influenza vaccination, few new T cells are recruited, the authors suggested.

A single record per CDR3 protein comes from TCRdb applying MiXCR to the RT-PCR reads. Of about 700,000 distinct CDR3 sequences listed, approximately 13% were seen once; the top ten hold roughly 6.4%. This clonotype was seen more than once but under ten times. Its target is unknown. The germline CDR1 and CDR2 sequences are SEHNR and FQNEAQ (reference sequence). V trimming: 2 bases; J trimming: 3 bases; junction bases outside the gene matches: 4. The CDR3 consists of 15 residues. V is TRBV7-9 and J is TRBJ2-3; 8 bases agree with TRBD1. The TCR was taken from a man between 50 and 59 years old who received an inactivated influenza vaccine. This specimen was PBMCs from blood, taken less than 15 days before vaccination. In DNA, the CDR3 is TGTGCCAGCAGCTTAAGGCAGGGGGCAACAGATACGCAGTATTTT. It encodes CASSLRQGATDTQYF.